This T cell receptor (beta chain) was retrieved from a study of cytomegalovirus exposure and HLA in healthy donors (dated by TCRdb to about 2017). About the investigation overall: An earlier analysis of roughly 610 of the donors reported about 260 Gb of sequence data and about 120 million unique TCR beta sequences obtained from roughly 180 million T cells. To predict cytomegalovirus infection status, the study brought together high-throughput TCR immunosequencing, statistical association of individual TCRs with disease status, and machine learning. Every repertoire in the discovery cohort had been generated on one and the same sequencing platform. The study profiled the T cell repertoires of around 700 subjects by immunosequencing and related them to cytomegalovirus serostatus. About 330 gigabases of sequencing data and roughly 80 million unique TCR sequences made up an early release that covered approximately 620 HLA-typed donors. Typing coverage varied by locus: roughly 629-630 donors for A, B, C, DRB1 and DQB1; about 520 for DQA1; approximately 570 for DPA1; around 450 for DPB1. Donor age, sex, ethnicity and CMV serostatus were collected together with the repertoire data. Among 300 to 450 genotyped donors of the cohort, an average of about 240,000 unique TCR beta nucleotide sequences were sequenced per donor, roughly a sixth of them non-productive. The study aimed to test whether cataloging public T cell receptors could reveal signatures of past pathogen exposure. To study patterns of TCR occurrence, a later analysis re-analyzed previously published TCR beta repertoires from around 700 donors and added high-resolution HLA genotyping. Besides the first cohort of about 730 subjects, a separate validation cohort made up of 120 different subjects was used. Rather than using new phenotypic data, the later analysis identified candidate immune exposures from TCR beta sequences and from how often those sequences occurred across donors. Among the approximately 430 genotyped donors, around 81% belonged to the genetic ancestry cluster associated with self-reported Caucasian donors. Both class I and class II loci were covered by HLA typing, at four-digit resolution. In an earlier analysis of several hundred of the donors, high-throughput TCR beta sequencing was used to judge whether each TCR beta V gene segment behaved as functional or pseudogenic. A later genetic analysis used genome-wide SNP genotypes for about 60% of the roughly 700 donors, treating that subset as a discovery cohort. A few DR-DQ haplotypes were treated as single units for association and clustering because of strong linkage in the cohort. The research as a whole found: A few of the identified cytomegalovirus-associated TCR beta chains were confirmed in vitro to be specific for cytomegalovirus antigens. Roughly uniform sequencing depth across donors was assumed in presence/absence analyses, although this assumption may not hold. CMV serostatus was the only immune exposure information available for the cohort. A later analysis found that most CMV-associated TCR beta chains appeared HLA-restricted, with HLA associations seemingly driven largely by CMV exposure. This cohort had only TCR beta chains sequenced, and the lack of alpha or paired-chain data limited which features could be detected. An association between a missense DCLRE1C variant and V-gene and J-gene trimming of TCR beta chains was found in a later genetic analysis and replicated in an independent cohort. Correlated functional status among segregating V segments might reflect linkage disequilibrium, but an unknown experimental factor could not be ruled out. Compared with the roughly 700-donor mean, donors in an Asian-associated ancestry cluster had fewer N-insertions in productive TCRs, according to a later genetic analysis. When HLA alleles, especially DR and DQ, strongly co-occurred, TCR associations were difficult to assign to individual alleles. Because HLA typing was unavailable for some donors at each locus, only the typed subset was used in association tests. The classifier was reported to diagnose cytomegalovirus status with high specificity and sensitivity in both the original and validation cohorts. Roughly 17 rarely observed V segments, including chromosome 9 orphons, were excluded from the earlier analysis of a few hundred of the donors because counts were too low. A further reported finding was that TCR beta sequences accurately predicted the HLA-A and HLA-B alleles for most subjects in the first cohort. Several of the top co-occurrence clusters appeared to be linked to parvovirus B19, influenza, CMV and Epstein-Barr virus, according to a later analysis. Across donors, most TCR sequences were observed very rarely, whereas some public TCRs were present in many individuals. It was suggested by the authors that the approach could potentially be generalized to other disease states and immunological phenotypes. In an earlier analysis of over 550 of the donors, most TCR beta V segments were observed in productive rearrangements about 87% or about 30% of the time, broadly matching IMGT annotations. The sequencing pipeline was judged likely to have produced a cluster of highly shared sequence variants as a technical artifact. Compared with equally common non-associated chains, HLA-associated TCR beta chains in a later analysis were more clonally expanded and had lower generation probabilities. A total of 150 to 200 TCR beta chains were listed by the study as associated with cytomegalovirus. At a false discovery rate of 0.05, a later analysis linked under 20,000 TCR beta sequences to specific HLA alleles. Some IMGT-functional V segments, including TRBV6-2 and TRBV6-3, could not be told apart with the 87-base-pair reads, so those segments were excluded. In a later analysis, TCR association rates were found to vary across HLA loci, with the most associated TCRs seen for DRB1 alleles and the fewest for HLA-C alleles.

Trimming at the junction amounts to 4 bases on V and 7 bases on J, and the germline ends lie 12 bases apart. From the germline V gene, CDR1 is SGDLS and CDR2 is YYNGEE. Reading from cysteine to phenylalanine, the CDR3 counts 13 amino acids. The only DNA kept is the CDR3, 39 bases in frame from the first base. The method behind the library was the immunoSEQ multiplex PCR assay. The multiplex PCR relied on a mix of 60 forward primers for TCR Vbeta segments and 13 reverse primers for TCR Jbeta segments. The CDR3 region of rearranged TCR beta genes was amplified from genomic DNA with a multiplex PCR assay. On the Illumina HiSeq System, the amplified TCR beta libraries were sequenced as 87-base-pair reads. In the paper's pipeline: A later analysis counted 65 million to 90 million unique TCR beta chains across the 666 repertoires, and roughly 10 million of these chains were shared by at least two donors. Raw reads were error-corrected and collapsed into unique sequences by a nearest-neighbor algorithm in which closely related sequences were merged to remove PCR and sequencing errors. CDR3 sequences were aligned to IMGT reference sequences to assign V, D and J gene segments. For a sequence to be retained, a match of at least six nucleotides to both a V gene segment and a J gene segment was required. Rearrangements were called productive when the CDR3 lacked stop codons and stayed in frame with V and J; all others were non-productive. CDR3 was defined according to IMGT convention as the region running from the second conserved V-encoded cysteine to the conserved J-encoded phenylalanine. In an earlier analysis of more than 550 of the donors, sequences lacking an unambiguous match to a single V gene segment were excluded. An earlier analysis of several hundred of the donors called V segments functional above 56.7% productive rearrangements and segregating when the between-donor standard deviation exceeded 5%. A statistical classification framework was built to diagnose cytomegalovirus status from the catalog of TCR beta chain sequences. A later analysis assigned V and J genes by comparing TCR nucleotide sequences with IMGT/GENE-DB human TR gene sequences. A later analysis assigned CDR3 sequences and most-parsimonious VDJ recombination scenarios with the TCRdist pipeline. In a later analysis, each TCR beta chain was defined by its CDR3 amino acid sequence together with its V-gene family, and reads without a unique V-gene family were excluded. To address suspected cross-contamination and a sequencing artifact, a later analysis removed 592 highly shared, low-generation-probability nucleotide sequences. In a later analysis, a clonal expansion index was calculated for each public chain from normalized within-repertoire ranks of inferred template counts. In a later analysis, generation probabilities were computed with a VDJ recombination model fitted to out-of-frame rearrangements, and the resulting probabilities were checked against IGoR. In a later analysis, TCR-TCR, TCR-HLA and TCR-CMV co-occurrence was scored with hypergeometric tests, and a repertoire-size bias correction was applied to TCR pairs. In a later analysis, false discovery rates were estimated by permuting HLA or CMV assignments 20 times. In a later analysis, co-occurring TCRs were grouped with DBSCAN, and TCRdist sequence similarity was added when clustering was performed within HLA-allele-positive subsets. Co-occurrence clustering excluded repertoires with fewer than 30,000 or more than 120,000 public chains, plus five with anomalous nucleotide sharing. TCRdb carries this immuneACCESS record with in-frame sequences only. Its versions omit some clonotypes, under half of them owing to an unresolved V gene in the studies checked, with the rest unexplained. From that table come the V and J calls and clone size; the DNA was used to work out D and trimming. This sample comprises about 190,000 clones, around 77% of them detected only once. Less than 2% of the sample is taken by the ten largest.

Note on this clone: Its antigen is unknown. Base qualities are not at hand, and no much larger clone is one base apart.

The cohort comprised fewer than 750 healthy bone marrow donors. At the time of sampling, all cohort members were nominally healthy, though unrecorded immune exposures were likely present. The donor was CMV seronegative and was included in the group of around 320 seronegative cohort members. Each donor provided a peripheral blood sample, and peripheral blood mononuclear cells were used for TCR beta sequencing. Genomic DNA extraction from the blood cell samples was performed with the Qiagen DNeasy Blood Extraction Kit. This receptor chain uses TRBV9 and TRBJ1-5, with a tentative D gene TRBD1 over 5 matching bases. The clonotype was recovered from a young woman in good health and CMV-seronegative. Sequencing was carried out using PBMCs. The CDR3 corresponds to CASSQGLYQPQHF. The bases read TGTGCCAGCAGCCAGGGACTCTACCAGCCCCAGCATTTT. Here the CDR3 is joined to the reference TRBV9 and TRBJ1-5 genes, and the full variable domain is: DSGVTQTPKHLITATGQRVTLRCSPRSGDLSVYWYQQSLDQGLQFLIQYYNGEERAKGNILERFSAQQFPDLHSELNLSSLELGDSALYFCASSQGLYQPQHFGDGTRLSIL.